What follows are 2 T cell receptor beta chains derived from one specimen sequenced in a study of T cells expressing NK-cell markers. TCRdb reprocessed the 5' RACE reads; each CDR3 protein has one entry and no DNA is given. There are fewer than 40,000 distinct CDR3 sequences in the sample, with 50% to 75% held by the top ten. Sequencing used blood T cells: a sorted CD56 or NKG2C T cell subset, CD4+ or CD8+ T cells, or bulk PBMC T cells (not recorded which). These receptor sequences come from a woman aged 18 to 75 in good health.

V and J are TRBV11-1 and TRBJ2-1. Per the germline V gene, CDR1 is SGHAT and CDR2 is FQDESV (reference sequence). The CDR3 contains 15 residues. This CDR3 is CASSLTGLCYNEQFF.

The rearrangement links TRBV12-3 or TRBV12-4 to TRBJ1-1; the D call of TRBD1 rests on TCRdb alone, since no DNA is present to check it. The CDR3 spans 15 residues. The CDR3 sequence: CASSQARPGGTEAFF.